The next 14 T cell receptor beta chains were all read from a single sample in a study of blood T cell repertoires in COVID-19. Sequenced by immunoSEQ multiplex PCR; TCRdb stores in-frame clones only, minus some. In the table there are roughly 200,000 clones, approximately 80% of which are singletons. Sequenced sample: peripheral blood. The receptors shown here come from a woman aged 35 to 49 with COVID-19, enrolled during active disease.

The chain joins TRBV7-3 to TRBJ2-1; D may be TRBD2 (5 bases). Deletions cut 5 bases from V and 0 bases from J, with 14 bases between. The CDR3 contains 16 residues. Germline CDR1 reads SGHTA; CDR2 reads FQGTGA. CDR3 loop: CASSPTPDYSYNEQFF. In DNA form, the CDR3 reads TGTGCCAGCAGCCCCACCCCAGACTACTCCTACAATGAGCAGTTCTTC.

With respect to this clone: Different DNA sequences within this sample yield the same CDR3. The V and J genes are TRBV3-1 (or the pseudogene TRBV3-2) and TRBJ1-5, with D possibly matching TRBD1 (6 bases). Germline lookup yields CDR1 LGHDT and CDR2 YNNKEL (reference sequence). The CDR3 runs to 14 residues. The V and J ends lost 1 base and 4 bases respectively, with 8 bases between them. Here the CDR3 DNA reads TGTGCCAGCAGCCAAGGGACAGTTAATCAGCCCCAGCATTTT. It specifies CASSQGTVNQPQHF.

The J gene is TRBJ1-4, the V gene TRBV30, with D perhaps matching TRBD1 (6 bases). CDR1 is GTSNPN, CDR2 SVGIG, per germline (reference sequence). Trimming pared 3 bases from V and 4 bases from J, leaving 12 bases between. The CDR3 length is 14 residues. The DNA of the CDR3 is TGTGCCTGGAGCGCAGGGGTCTTTAATGAAAAACTGTTTTTT. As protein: CAWSAGVFNEKLFF. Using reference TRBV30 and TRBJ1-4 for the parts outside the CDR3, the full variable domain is SQTIHQWPATLVQPVGSPLSLECTVEGTSNPNLYWYRQAAGRGLQLLFYSVGIGQISSEVPQNLSASRPQDRQFILSSKKLLLSDSGFYLCAWSAGVFNEKLFFGSGTQLSVL.

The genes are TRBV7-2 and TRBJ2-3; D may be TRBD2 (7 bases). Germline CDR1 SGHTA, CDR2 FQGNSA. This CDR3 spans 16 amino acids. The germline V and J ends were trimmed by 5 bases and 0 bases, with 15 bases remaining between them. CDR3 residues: CASSPLSGGSTDTQYF. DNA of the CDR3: TGTGCCAGCAGCCCACTATCGGGGGGCAGCACAGATACGCAGTATTTT. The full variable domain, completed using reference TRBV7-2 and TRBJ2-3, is GAGVSQSPSNKVTEKGKDVELRCDPISGHTALYWYRQSLGQGLEFLIYFQGNSAPDKSGLPSDRFSAERTGGSVSTLTIQRTQQEDSAVYLCASSPLSGGSTDTQYFGPGTRLTVL.

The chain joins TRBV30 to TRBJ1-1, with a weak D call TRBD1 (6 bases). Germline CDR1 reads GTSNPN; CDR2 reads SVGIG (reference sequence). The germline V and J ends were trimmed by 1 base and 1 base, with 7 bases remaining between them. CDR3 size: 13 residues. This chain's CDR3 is CAWSGTANTEAFF. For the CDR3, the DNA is TGTGCCTGGAGTGGGACAGCGAACACTGAAGCTTTCTTT.

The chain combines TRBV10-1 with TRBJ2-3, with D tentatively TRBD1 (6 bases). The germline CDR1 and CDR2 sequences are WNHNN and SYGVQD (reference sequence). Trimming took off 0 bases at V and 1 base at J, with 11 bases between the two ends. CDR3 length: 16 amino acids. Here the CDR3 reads CASSESWGQGTDTQYF. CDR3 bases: TGCGCCAGCAGTGAGTCGTGGGGGCAAGGCACAGATACGCAGTATTTT.

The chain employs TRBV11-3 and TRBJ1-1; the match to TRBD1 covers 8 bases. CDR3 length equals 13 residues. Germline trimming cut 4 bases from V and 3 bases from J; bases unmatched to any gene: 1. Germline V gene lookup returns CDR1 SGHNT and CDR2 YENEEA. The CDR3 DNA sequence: TGTGCCAGCAGCTCGACAGGGGACACTGAAGCTTTCTTT. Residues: CASSSTGDTEAFF.

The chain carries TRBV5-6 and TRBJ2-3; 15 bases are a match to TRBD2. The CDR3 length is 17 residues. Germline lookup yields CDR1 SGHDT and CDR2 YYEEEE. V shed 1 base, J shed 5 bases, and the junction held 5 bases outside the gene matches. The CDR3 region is CASSLRGLAGGQDTQYF. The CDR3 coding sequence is TGTGCCAGCAGCTTGCGAGGACTAGCGGGAGGGCAAGATACGCAGTATTTT. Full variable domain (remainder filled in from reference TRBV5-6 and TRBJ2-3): DAGVTQSPTHLIKTRGQQVTLRCSPKSGHDTVSWYQQALGQGPQFIFQYYEEEERQRGNFPDRFSGHQFPNYSSELNVNALLLGDSALYLCASSLRGLAGGQDTQYFGPGTRLTVL.

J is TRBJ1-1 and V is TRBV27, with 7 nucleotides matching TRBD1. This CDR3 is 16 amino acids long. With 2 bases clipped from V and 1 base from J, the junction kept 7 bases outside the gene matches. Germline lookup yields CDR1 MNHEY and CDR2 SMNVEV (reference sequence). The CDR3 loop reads CASSLAGGLRNTEAFF. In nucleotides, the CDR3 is TGTGCCAGCAGTTTAGCAGGGGGGCTAAGGAACACTGAAGCTTTCTTT.

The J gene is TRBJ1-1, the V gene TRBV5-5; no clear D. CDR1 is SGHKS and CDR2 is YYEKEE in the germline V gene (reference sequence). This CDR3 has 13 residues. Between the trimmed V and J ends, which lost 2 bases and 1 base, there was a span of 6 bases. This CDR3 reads CASSFNRNTEAFF. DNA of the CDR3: TGTGCCAGCAGCTTTAATAGGAACACTGAAGCTTTCTTT.

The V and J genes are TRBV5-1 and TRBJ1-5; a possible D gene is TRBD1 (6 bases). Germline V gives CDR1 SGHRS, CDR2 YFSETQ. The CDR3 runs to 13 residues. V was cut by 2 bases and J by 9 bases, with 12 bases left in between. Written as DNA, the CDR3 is TGCGCCAGCAGCTTAAACCCCAGGGGGCCCCAGCATTTT. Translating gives CASSLNPRGPQHF.

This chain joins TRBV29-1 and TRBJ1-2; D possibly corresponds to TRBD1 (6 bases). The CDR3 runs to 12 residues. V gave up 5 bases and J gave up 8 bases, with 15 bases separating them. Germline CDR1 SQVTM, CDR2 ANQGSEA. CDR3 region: CSVKQGNRGYTF. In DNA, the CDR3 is TGCAGCGTTAAGCAGGGGAATAGGGGCTACACCTTC.

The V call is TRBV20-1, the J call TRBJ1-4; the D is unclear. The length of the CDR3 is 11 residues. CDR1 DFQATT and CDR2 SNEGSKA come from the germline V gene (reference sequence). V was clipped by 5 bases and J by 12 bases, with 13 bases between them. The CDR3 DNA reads TGCAGTGCTTTTCAGGTTTCTCAACTGTTTTTT. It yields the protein CSAFQVSQLFF.

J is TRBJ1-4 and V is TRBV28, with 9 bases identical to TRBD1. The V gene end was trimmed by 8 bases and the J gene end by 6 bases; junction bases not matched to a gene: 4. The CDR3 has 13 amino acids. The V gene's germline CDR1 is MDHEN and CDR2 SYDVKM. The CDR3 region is CASLDRGYEKLFF. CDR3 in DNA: TGTGCCAGCCTGGACAGGGGTTATGAAAAACTGTTTTTT.